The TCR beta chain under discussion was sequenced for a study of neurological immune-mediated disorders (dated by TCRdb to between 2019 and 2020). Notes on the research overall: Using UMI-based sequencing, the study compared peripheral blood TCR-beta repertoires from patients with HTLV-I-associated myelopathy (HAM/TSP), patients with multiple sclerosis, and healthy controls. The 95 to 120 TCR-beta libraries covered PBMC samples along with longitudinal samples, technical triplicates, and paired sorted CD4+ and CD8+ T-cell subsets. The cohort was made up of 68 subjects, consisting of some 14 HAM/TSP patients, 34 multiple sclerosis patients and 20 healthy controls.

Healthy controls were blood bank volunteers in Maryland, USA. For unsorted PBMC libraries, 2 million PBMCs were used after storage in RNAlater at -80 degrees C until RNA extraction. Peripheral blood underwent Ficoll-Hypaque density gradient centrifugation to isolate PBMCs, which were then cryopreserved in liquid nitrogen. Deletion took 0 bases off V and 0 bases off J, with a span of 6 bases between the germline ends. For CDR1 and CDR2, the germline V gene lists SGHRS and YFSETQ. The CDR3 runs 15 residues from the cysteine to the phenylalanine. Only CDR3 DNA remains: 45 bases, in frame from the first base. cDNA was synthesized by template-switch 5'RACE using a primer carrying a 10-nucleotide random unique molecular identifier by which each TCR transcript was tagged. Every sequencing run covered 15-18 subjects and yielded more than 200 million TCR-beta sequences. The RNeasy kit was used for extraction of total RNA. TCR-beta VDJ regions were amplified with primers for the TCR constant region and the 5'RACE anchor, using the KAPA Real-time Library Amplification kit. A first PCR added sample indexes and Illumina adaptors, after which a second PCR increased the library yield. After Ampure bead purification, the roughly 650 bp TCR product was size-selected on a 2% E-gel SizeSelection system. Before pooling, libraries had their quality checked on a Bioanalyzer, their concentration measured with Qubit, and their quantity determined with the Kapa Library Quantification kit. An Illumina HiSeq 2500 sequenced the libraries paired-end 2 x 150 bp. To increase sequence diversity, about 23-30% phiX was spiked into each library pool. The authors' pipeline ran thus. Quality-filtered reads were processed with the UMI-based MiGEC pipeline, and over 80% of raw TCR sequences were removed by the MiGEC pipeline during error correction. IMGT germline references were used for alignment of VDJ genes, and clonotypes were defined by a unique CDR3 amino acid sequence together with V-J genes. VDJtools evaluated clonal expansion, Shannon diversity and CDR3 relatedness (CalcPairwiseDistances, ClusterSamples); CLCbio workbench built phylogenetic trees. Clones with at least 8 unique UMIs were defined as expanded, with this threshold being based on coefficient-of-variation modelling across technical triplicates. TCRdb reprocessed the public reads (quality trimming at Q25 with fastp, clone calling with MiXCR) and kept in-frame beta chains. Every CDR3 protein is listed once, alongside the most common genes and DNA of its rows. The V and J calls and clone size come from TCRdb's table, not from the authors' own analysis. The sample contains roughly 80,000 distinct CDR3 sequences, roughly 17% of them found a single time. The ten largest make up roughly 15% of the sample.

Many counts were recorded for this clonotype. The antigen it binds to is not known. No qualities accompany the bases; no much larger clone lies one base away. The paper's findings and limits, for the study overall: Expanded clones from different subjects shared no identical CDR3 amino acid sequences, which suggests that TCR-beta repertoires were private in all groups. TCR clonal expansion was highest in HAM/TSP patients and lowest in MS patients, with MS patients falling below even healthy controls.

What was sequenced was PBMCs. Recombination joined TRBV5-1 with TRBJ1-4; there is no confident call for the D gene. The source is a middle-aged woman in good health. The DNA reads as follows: TGCGCCAGCAGCTTGGACGGGTCAACTAATGAAAAACTGTTTTTT. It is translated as CASSLDGSTNEKLFF.